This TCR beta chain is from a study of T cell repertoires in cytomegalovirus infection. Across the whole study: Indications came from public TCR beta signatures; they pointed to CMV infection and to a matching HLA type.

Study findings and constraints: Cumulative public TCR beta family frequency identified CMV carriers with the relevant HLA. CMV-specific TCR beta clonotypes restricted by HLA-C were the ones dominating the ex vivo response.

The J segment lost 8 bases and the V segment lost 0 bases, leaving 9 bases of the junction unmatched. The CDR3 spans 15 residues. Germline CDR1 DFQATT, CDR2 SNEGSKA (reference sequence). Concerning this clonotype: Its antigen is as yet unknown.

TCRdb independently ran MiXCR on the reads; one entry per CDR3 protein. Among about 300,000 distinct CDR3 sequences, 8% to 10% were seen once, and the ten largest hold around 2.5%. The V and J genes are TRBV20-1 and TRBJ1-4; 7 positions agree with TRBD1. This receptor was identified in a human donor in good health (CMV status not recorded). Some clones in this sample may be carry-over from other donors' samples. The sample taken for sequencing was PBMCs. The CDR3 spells CSARDRTGVVEKLFF. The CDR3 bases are TGCAGTGCTAGAGATCGCACAGGGGTTGTAGAAAAACTGTTTTTT.